This passage covers 9 T cell receptor beta chains from one sample sequenced in a study of blood T cell repertoires in COVID-19. The protocol was immunoSEQ multiplex PCR, while the TCRdb copy is restricted to in-frame clones and leaves out a portion. The sample contains 59,000 or so clones, approximately 79% of which appear only once. The sequenced sample was peripheral blood. These receptors were taken from a man aged 55 to 70 with acute or convalescent COVID-19.

The chain employs TRBV28 and TRBJ2-7; TRBD2 agrees at 10 bases. Losses at the gene ends were 6 bases for V and 4 bases for J; bases not matched to a gene: 6. Per germline, CDR1 MDHEN and CDR2 SYDVKM. This CDR3 has 14 residues. Written as DNA, the CDR3 is TGTGCCAGCAGGGGACCTAGCGGGAGTTACGAGCAGTACTTC. As protein: CASRGPSGSYEQYF.

The V and J genes are TRBV4-2 and TRBJ2-7, with 8 bases that match TRBD2. Germline CDR1 LGHNA, CDR2 YNFKEQ. The CDR3 spans 16 residues. With 3 bases clipped from V and 7 bases from J, the junction kept 14 bases outside the gene matches. CDR3 nucleotides: TGTGCCAGCAGCCAGGCCCGCGGAGCGGGAGCGAGAGAGCAGTACTTC. Protein product: CASSQARGAGAREQYF.

CDR3 sequence reads: CASTKADTGELFF. Written as DNA, the CDR3 is TGTGCCAGCACGAAAGCGGACACCGGGGAGCTGTTTTTT. The V call is TRBV27, the J call TRBJ2-2; a weak D match, TRBD2 (5 bases). CDR1 MNHEY and CDR2 SMNVEV come from the germline V gene (reference sequence). Trimming took 7 bases from V and 3 from J, leaving 9 bases between them. This CDR3 spans 13 amino acids.

The rearrangement uses TRBV5-1 and TRBJ2-7, with 9 nucleotides matching TRBD2. The CDR3 contains 15 residues. Germline V lookup: CDR1 SGHRS, CDR2 YFSETQ. V trimming: 0 bases; J trimming: 5 bases; junction bases outside the gene matches: 6. DNA of the CDR3: TGCGCCAGCAGCTTGGCTTCGCGGACTAGCGACGAGCAGTACTTC. Residues: CASSLASRTSDEQYF.

This sequence joins TRBV6-2 or TRBV6-3 and TRBJ2-7; weak D call: TRBD2 (5 bases). Between the trimmed V and J ends, which lost 2 bases and 3 bases, there was a span of 8 bases. This CDR3 has 13 amino acids. CDR1 MNHEY and CDR2 SVGEGT come from the germline V gene. The CDR3 DNA sequence: TGTGCCAGCAGTTACAATCGGGGCTACGAGCAGTACTTC. Protein product: CASSYNRGYEQYF.

The V and J genes are TRBV5-1 and TRBJ2-1; 8 nucleotides agree with TRBD2. This CDR3 is built from 16 residues. With V trimmed by 2 bases and J by 0 bases, 4 bases remained unmatched. Germline assignment: CDR1 SGHRS and CDR2 YFSETQ. The chain's CDR3 is CASSLYLAGSYNEQFF. DNA for the CDR3: TGCGCCAGCAGCTTATACCTAGCGGGCTCCTACAATGAGCAGTTCTTC.

This clone was counted only a few times. This chain connects TRBV9 to TRBJ1-1; no definite D call. The CDR3 is 16 residues long. V gave up 0 bases and J gave up 0 bases, with 12 bases separating them. CDR1 SGDLS and CDR2 YYNGEE come from the germline V gene. The chain's CDR3 is CASSVAGGTMNTEAFF. The CDR3 DNA sequence: TGTGCCAGCAGCGTAGCTGGAGGAACGATGAACACTGAAGCTTTCTTT.

The chain carries TRBV19 and TRBJ1-2; no clear D gene. V lost 1 base and J lost 6, with 6 bases in between. CDR1 is LNHDA and CDR2 is SQIVND in the germline V gene (reference sequence). The CDR3 runs 12 residues. The CDR3 reads CASSIGGNGYTF. In nucleotides, the CDR3 is TGTGCCAGTAGTATAGGAGGGAATGGCTACACCTTC. Combining the CDR3 with reference TRBV19 and TRBJ1-2 gives the whole variable domain DGGITQSPKYLFRKEGQNVTLSCEQNLNHDAMYWYRQDPGQGLRLIYYSQIVNDFQKGDIAEGYSVSREKKESFPLTVTSAQKNPTAFYLCASSIGGNGYTFGSGTRLTVV.

V and J are TRBV28 and TRBJ2-1; no definite D call. The CDR3 runs to 12 residues. V was shortened by 5 bases and J by 12 bases, with 14 bases between the two germline ends. Germline lookup yields CDR1 MDHEN and CDR2 SYDVKM. CDR3 protein: CASSTTELRQFF. Written as DNA, the CDR3 is TGTGCCAGCAGTACCACAGAATTACGGCAGTTCTTC.